One TCR beta chain is described in this entry. Its antigen is currently unknown. The data originate from a study of shared clonotypes between healthy human individuals. Here immunoSEQ multiplex PCR was the method, and the copy in TCRdb shows in-frame clones only, minus some. The sample consists of over a million clones, about four fifths of them appearing once. Study-level points and caveats: Clonotype sharing across four donors was observed for about 5.2% of naive CD4 clonotypes. Donor clonotype sharing was expected to depend on sequencing depth.

With 3 bases removed from V and 0 bases from J, the gap between germline ends came to 6 bases. Per the germline V gene, CDR1 is MNHNS and CDR2 is SASEGT. The CDR3 is made up of 14 amino acids. Sequenced material: memory CD4+ T cells from PBMCs. Subset indicated: CD45RA-negative fraction. This TCR was sampled from a man in his late teens or twenties in good health. Some clones in this sample may be carry-over from other donors' samples. The genes are TRBV6-1 and TRBJ1-3; D gene unclear. The DNA of the CDR3 is TGTGCCAGCAGTGAGTACAGCTCTGGAAACACCATATATTTT. It translates to CASSEYSSGNTIYF.